The 28 T cell receptor beta chains given below trace back to one sample, sequenced in a study of blood T cell repertoires in COVID-19. Profiling relied on immunoSEQ multiplex PCR, and the TCRdb table lists in-frame clones only, not all of them. The repertoire has 200,000 to 250,000 clones, 70% to 90% of them found once; the top ten carry under 14%. The sequenced sample consisted of PBMCs or T cells enriched from blood (not recorded which). The source is a man aged 25 to 40 who had recovered from COVID-19.

J is TRBJ1-4 and V is TRBV7-9, with a tentative D call TRBD1 (6 bases). This CDR3 contains 14 residues. The V end was cut by 2 bases, the J end by 4 bases, with 8 bases between. Germline assignment: CDR1 SEHNR and CDR2 FQNEAQ (reference sequence). The CDR3, as DNA: TGTGCCAGCAGCTTACGACAGGATAATGAAAAACTGTTTTTT. This codes for CASSLRQDNEKLFF.

The rearrangement links TRBV5-1 to TRBJ2-1; unclear D gene. This CDR3 contains 15 residues. Germline values: CDR1 SGHRS, CDR2 YFSETQ. V lost 3 bases and J lost 5, with 15 bases in between. Here the CDR3 reads CASSSGFTGDNEQFF. CDR3 bases: TGCGCCAGCAGCTCGGGTTTTACTGGTGACAATGAGCAGTTCTTC.

The V call is TRBV7-9, the J call TRBJ2-7; D is perhaps TRBD1 (5 bases). The germline gives CDR1 SEHNR, CDR2 FQNEAQ (reference sequence). This CDR3 contains 14 residues. V was trimmed by 3 bases and J by 3 bases, leaving 12 bases between them. The CDR3 DNA reads TGTGCCAGCAGCTTCGTTGTTACAGGCTACGAGCAGTACTTC. Translation gives CASSFVVTGYEQYF. The variable domain in full, with the rest retrieved from reference TRBV7-9 and TRBJ2-7, is DTGVSQNPRHKITKRGQNVTFRCDPISEHNRLYWYRQTLGQGPEFLTYFQNEAQLEKSRLLSDRFSAERPKGSFSTLEIQRTEQGDSAMYLCASSFVVTGYEQYFGPGTRLTVT.

A single count supports this clone. This chain connects TRBV4-1 to TRBJ2-1, with 7 nucleotides matching TRBD1. CDR1 and CDR2 from the germline V gene are MGHRA and YSYEKL. V was pared by 0 bases and J by 7 bases, with 9 bases of the junction left unmatched. The CDR3 has 16 residues. CDR3 DNA sequence: TGCGCCAGCAGCCAAGAAGGACAGGTCCCCGGGAATGAGCAGTTCTTC. It encodes CASSQEGQVPGNEQFF.

This chain joins TRBV15 and TRBJ1-3, with TRBD1 as a possible D gene (5 bases). In germline, CDR1 is LNHNV, CDR2 YYDKDF (reference sequence). There are 16 residues in the CDR3. V lost 0 bases and J lost 1, with 10 bases in between. In DNA form, the CDR3 reads TGTGCCACCAGCAGAGAGGGGGGACCTTCTGGAAACACCATATATTTT. It specifies CATSREGGPSGNTIYF.

This chain connects TRBV7-6 to TRBJ2-1; 7 nucleotides line up with TRBD2. This CDR3 spans 16 amino acids. Germline CDR1 and CDR2: SGHVS and FNYEAQ. The junction had 7 bases not matched to a gene; V was cut back by 4 bases and J by 1 base. The CDR3 bases are TGTGCCAGCAGCTGGTCGGCGCGGGGGTCCTACAATGAGCAGTTCTTC. This encodes CASSWSARGSYNEQFF.

The chain has TRBV4-2 and TRBJ2-1; no clear D. V was cut by 1 base and J by 8 bases, with 15 bases left in between. The V gene's germline CDR1 is LGHNA and CDR2 YNFKEQ. The CDR3 extends over 15 amino acids. CDR3 sequence (DNA): TGTGCCAGCAGCCAAGTACTAAACACCTGGGATGAGCAGTTCTTC. This gives the protein CASSQVLNTWDEQFF.

This rearrangement joins TRBV10-3 to TRBJ2-7; D is possibly TRBD2 (6 bases). The CDR3 length is 15 residues. V was trimmed by 8 bases and J by 0 bases, leaving 17 bases between them. Germline V gene data show CDR1 as ENHRY and CDR2 as SYGVKD. CDR3 loop: CAIERGGDDSYEQYF. The DNA for the CDR3 is TGTGCCATCGAACGGGGCGGGGATGACTCCTACGAGCAGTACTTC.

The chain employs TRBV4-2 and TRBJ1-4; no clear D gene. The V end was cut by 3 bases, the J end by 8 bases, with 13 bases between. Germline V gives CDR1 LGHNA, CDR2 YNFKEQ. The CDR3 spans 14 residues. CDR3 in DNA: TGTGCCAGCAGCCAGGAGTCTTACGGGGAAAAACTGTTTTTT. Its translation is CASSQESYGEKLFF.

The chain combines TRBV5-6 with TRBJ2-7; a possible D gene is TRBD2 (6 bases). The CDR3 is 15 amino acids. V was trimmed by 2 bases and J by 0 bases, leaving 12 bases between them. CDR1 and CDR2 from the germline V gene are SGHDT and YYEEEE. The CDR3 DNA follows: TGTGCCAGCAGCTTTTTGGGGGGAGGCTCCTACGAGCAGTACTTC. It yields the protein CASSFLGGGSYEQYF.

In this sample, this clone turned up many times. The V and J genes are TRBV29-1 and TRBJ2-7; 7 bases match TRBD1. The CDR3 totals 13 residues. CDR1 and CDR2 from the germline V gene are SQVTM and ANQGSEA. V dropped 5 bases and J dropped 2; count of bases not matched to a gene: 6. For the CDR3, the DNA is TGCAGCGTTTATACAGGGGAGACCTACGAGCAGTACTTC. It codes for CSVYTGETYEQYF.

The chain combines TRBV9 with TRBJ1-2, with D tentatively TRBD1 (5 bases). The CDR3 contains 15 residues. CDR1 and CDR2 from the germline V gene are SGDLS and YYNGEE. The V end lost 4 bases, the J end lost 1 base, and 14 bases lay between the germline ends. In nucleotides, the CDR3 is TGTGCCAGCAGCCCAGGGATGCAGCATAACTATGGCTACACCTTC. Protein product: CASSPGMQHNYGYTF.

The chain is built from TRBV7-2 and TRBJ2-7; D might be TRBD1 (6 bases). With 4 bases removed from V and 4 bases from J, the gap between germline ends came to 14 bases. Germline V CDR1 and CDR2: SGHTA, FQGNSA. The length of the CDR3 is 14 residues. The CDR3 spells CASSSTTGFYEQYF. CDR3 nucleotides: TGTGCCAGCAGCTCAACTACAGGGTTTTACGAGCAGTACTTC. Full variable domain (missing parts from reference TRBV7-2 and TRBJ2-7): GAGVSQSPSNKVTEKGKDVELRCDPISGHTALYWYRQSLGQGLEFLIYFQGNSAPDKSGLPSDRFSAERTGGSVSTLTIQRTQQEDSAVYLCASSSTTGFYEQYFGPGTRLTVT.

This clone came up a few times. The V gene is TRBV5-8, the J gene TRBJ1-2; D gene unclear. CDR3 size: 16 residues. Trimming took 4 bases from V and 0 from J, leaving 16 bases between them. Germline CDR1 is SGHTS and CDR2 is YDEGEE. As DNA, the CDR3 is TGTGCCAGCAGCCCCCGCCCCGGGTTGACTAACTATGGCTACACCTTC. This codes for CASSPRPGLTNYGYTF.

The rearrangement links TRBV12-3 or TRBV12-4 to TRBJ1-2; D not certain. The CDR3 totals 12 residues. Trimming took 3 bases from V and 5 from J, leaving 7 bases between them. CDR3 region: CASSFTFYGYTF. CDR3 coding DNA: TGTGCCAGCAGTTTCACATTTTATGGCTACACCTTC.

Regarding this clone: The same CDR3 also results from other DNA sequences found in this sample. The V gene is TRBV30, the J gene TRBJ1-2, with no clear D. Germline lookup yields CDR1 GTSNPN and CDR2 SVGIG (reference sequence). The CDR3 is made up of 11 amino acids. The V end was cut by 2 bases, the J end by 7 bases, with 8 bases between. The CDR3 protein is CAWSSGSGYTF. The CDR3 bases are TGTGCCTGGAGTAGTGGGAGTGGCTACACCTTC.

The sample holds a few counts of this clone. V and J are TRBV19 and TRBJ1-2, with D perhaps matching TRBD1 (5 bases). Germline V gene data show CDR1 as LNHDA and CDR2 as SQIVND (reference sequence). This CDR3 comprises 12 residues. The V end lost 5 bases, the J end lost 8 bases, and 12 bases lay between the germline ends. The CDR3 here is CASSERQWGYTF. The DNA of the CDR3 is TGTGCCAGTAGTGAGAGACAGTGGGGCTACACCTTC. The whole variable domain, filled in from reference TRBV19 and TRBJ1-2, reads DGGITQSPKYLFRKEGQNVTLSCEQNLNHDAMYWYRQDPGQGLRLIYYSQIVNDFQKGDIAEGYSVSREKKESFPLTVTSAQKNPTAFYLCASSERQWGYTFGSGTRLTVV.

This chain connects TRBV28 to TRBJ2-5, with D possibly TRBD2 on 5 matching bases. Germline V gene lookup returns CDR1 MDHEN and CDR2 SYDVKM. The CDR3 runs 15 residues. V lost 7 bases to trimming and J lost 1 base, with 16 bases between them. CDR3 residues: CASKGWAGSQETQYF. The CDR3 DNA is TGTGCCAGCAAAGGCTGGGCGGGCAGCCAAGAGACCCAGTACTTC.

The chain couples TRBV27 to TRBJ2-1, with 9 positions matching TRBD2. CDR1 MNHEY and CDR2 SMNVEV come from the germline V gene (reference sequence). This CDR3 is 14 amino acids long. V was pared by 10 bases and J by 6 bases, with 10 bases of the junction left unmatched. CDR3 bases: TGTGCCACCTCCCCGGGTAGCGGGGGCAATGAGCAGTTCTTC. This codes for CATSPGSGGNEQFF.

The chain employs TRBV4-3 and TRBJ1-2; D not resolved. The CDR3 spans 16 residues. From germline, CDR1 is LGHNA and CDR2 YSLEER. Trimming left V 0 bases short and J 4 bases short, with 15 bases between. The CDR3 sequence: CASSQDYRASGYGYTF. The CDR3 DNA reads as TGCGCCAGCAGCCAAGATTATCGGGCCAGCGGCTATGGCTACACCTTC.

The chain employs TRBV5-4 and TRBJ1-1; maybe TRBD1 (5 bases). The germline gives CDR1 SGHNT, CDR2 YYREEE (reference sequence). The V end lost 1 base, the J end lost 3 bases, and 10 bases lay between the germline ends. This CDR3 contains 14 residues. The CDR3 here is CASSLKDIHTEAFF. For the CDR3, the DNA is TGTGCCAGCAGCTTGAAGGACATCCACACTGAAGCTTTCTTT.

The V gene is TRBV7-6, the J gene TRBJ1-1; D might be TRBD1 (5 bases). Germline V gene sequence: CDR1 SGHVS, CDR2 FNYEAQ. CDR3 length: 15 residues. Trimming removed 2 bases at V and 1 base at J, with 11 bases between. The CDR3 loop reads CASSLSVGGNTEAFF. CDR3 coding DNA: TGTGCCAGCAGCTTATCCGTGGGGGGGAACACTGAAGCTTTCTTT.

This chain joins TRBV19 and TRBJ1-2, with D perhaps matching TRBD1 (6 bases). V dropped 9 bases and J dropped 2 bases, with 7 bases sitting between them. This CDR3 is built from 11 residues. CDR1 is LNHDA, CDR2 SQIVND, per germline (reference sequence). CDR3 nucleotides: TGTGCCAGCCAGGGGAACTATGGCTACACCTTC. Amino acid sequence: CASQGNYGYTF. Full variable domain (outside the CDR3, taken from reference TRBV19 and TRBJ1-2): DGGITQSPKYLFRKEGQNVTLSCEQNLNHDAMYWYRQDPGQGLRLIYYSQIVNDFQKGDIAEGYSVSREKKESFPLTVTSAQKNPTAFYLCASQGNYGYTFGSGTRLTVV.

The chain is built from TRBV30 and TRBJ2-1, with a weak D call TRBD2 (5 bases). The V gene lost 0 bases and the J gene lost 6 bases, with 9 bases spanning the gap. The CDR3 is 13 amino acids. CDR1 is GTSNPN and CDR2 is SVGIG in the germline V gene (reference sequence). This chain's CDR3 is CAWSVLGFNEQFF. The CDR3 DNA sequence: TGTGCCTGGAGTGTACTAGGGTTCAATGAGCAGTTCTTC.

This clone has more than one count but fewer than ten. V gene TRBV7-8 combines with J gene TRBJ2-5; TRBD1 agrees at 12 bases. Germline values: CDR1 SGHVS, CDR2 FQNEAQ. V was clipped by 5 bases and J by 5 bases; unmatched bases: 6. This CDR3 is 15 amino acids long. The CDR3 region is CASSRDRGRRETQYF. DNA for the CDR3: TGTGCCAGCAGCCGGGACAGGGGGCGCCGGGAGACCCAGTACTTC.

The rearrangement links TRBV20-1 to TRBJ2-2; perhaps TRBD1 as D (6 bases). This CDR3 is built from 15 residues. Trimming stripped 3 bases from V and 2 bases from J, with 13 bases between. CDR1 and CDR2 from the germline V gene are DFQATT and SNEGSKA (reference sequence). The CDR3 is CSASQGGSNTGELFF. CDR3 DNA: TGCAGTGCTAGTCAAGGGGGATCAAACACCGGGGAGCTGTTTTTT.

The chain recombines TRBV28 with TRBJ1-5; TRBD1 agrees at 9 bases. Germline V gene sequence: CDR1 MDHEN, CDR2 SYDVKM. Losses at the gene ends were 6 bases for V and 7 bases for J; bases not matched to a gene: 7. The CDR3 totals 14 residues. In DNA, the CDR3 is TGTGCCAGCAGATTCGACAGGGGGTTACAGCCCCAGCATTTT. Translating it yields CASRFDRGLQPQHF.

This rearrangement joins TRBV6-1 to TRBJ1-1; the match to TRBD1 covers 7 bases. The germline V gene encodes CDR1 MNHNS and CDR2 SASEGT. Trimming at V came to 1 base and at J to 5 bases, leaving 10 bases not matched to a gene. This CDR3 has 16 residues. The CDR3 protein is CASSEGKGVRGTEAFF. The CDR3 DNA reads as TGTGCCAGCAGTGAAGGGAAGGGGGTCAGGGGGACTGAAGCTTTCTTT.